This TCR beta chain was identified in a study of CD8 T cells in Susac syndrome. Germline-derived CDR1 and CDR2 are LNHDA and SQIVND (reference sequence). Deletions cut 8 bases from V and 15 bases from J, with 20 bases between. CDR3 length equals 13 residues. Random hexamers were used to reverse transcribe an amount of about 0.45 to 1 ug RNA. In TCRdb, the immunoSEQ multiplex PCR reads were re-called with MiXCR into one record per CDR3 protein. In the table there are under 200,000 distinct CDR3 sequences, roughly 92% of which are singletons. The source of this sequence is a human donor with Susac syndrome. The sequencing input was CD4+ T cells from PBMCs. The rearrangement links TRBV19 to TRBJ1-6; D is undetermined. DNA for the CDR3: TGTGCCAGTCCTGAAGACGAGGTTCTTCACCTCCACTTT. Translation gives CASPEDEVLHLHF.